The rows below give T cell receptor beta chains drawn from one sample of a study of blood T cell repertoires in COVID-19. The table came from immunoSEQ multiplex PCR; TCRdb's copy has only in-frame clones and leaves some out. The sample includes more than 45,000 clones, approximately 86% seen only once; the top ten take roughly 21%. Sequencing was performed on peripheral blood. All receptors come from a woman aged 80 or over with COVID-19, enrolled during active disease. CDR3s leave out the opening cysteine and the closing phenylalanine or tryptophan. The order of the fields is V gene, clone size, CDR3 protein. Rows give clone size only sometimes, using once, few, many, or a class for an expanded clone.

>TRBV5-4|-
ASSRYQETQY
>TRBV30|-
AWSDHREGGYT
>TRBV6-5|-
ASNPNRAGEKLF
>TRBV3-1/TRBV3-2|once
ASSRAEGADTQY
>TRBV5-6|-
ASSTGTLNEKLF
>TRBV11-2|-
ASSLAGQANQKLF
>TRBV6-5|-
ASSYTGVVYEQY
>TRBV2|-
ASSEVRKVRGGSPLH
>TRBV10-3|-
AISGRDSEAF
>TRBV3-1/TRBV3-2|-
ASSLFGTGDNEKLF
>TRBV19|-
ASRSGGPGYT
>TRBV24-1|-
ATSDPSGTGATDTQY
>TRBV7-8|-
ASSLPQGQAVSGSPLH
>TRBV6-5|-
ASSLDRGHYGYT
>TRBV6-5|few
ASSLGQGNTEAF
>TRBV24-1|-
ATKTGTNEKLF
>TRBV5-6|-
ASSLGQYNQPQH
>TRBV18|once
ASSPSTSGLGHEQY
>TRBV6-1|-
ASSEANRGRDQPQH
>TRBV5-1|-
ASSVQLAGGTTGEQF
>TRBV3-1/TRBV3-2|-
ASNQGLENSPLH